The entry that follows covers one TCR beta chain sequence. Trimming took 7 bases from V and 2 from J, leaving 6 bases between them. CDR1 is LNHDA and CDR2 is SQIVND in the germline V gene (reference sequence). The CDR3 is made up of 13 amino acids. The sample is drawn from a study of T cells after yellow fever vaccination. TCRdb called the 5' RACE reads again in MiXCR, with one record for every CDR3 protein. The table records some 600,000 distinct CDR3 sequences, approximately 13% of them present only once. The source material was PBMCs, sampled on the day of the yellow fever booster vaccination. The V gene is TRBV19, the J gene TRBJ2-6, with D possibly being TRBD1 (5 bases). This TCR came from a man aged 25 to 40 who received the YFV17D yellow fever vaccine. The CDR3 coding sequence is TGTGCCAGTACAGGGCCTGGGGCCAACGTCCTGACTTTC. This codes for CASTGPGANVLTF.